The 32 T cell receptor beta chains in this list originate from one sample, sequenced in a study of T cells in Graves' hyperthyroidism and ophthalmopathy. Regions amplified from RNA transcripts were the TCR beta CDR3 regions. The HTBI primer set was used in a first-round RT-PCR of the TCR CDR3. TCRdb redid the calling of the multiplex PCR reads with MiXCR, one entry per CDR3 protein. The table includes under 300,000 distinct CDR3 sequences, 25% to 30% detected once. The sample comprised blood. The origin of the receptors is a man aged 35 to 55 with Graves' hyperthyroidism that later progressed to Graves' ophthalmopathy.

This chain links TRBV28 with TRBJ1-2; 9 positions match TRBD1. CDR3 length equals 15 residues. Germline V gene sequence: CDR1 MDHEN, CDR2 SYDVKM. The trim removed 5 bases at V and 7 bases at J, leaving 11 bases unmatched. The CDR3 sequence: CASSPGTGIFFGYTF. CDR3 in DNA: TGTGCCAGCAGTCCGGGGACAGGGATCTTTTTTGGCTACACCTTC.

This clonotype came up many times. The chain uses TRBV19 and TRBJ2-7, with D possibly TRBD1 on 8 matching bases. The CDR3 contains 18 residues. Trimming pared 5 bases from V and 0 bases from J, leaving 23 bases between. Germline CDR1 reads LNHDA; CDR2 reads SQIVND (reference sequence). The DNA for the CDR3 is TGTGCCAGTAGTCAACCCAGGGAGGGACAGGCCTCCTCCTACGAGCAGTACTTC. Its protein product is CASSQPREGQASSYEQYF.

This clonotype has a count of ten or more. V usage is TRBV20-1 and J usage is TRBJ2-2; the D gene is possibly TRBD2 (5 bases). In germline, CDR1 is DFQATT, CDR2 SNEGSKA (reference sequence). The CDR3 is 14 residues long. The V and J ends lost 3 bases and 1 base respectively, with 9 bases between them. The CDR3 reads CSASDRENTGELFF. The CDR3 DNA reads TGCAGTGCTAGTGACCGGGAGAACACCGGGGAGCTGTTTTTT.

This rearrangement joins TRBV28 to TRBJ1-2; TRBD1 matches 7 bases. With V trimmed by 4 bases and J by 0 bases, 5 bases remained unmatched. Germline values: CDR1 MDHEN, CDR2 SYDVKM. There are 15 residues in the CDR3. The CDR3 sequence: CASSSYRGANYGYTF. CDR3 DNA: TGTGCCAGCAGTTCGTACAGGGGAGCTAACTATGGCTACACCTTC.

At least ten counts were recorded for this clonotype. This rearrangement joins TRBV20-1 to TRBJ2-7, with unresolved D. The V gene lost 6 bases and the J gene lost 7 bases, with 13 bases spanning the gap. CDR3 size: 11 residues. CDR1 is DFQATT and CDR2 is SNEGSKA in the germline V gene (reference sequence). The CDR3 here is CSADTNSEQYF. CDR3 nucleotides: TGCAGTGCCGATACTAACTCGGAGCAGTACTTC.

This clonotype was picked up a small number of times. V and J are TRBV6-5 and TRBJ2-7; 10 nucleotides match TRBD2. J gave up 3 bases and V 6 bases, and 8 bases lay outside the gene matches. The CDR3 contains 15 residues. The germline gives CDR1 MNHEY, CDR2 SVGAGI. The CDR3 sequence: CASRSRLAGVYEQYF. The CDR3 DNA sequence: TGTGCCAGCAGGTCTCGTCTAGCGGGAGTCTACGAGCAGTACTTC.

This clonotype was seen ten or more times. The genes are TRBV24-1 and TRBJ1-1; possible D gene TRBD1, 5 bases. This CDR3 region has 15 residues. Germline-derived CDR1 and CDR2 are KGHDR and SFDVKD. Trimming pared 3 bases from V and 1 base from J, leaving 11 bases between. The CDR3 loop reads CATSDPTTGNTEAFF. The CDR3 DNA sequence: TGTGCCACCAGTGATCCAACTACAGGGAACACTGAAGCTTTCTTT.

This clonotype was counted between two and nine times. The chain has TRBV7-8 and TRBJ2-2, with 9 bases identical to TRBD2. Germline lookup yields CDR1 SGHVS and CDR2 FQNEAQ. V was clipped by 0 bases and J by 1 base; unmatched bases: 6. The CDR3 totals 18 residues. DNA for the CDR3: TGTGCCAGCAGCTTAGCATGGCTAGCGGGAAAGAACACCGGGGAGCTGTTTTTT. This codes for CASSLAWLAGKNTGELFF.

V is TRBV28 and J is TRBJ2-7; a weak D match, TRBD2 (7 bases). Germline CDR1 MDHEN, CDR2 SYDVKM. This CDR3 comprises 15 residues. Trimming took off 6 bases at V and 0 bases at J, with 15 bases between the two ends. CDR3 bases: TGTGCCAGCAGCCTTAGGGGGAGGGCCTCCTACGAGCAGTACTTC. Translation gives CASSLRGRASYEQYF.

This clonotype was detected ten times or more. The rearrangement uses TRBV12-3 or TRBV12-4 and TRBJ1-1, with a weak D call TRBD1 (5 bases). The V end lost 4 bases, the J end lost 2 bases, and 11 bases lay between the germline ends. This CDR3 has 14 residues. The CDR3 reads CASSSRDDNTEAFF. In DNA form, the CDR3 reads TGTGCCAGCAGTTCTAGGGACGACAACACTGAAGCTTTCTTT.

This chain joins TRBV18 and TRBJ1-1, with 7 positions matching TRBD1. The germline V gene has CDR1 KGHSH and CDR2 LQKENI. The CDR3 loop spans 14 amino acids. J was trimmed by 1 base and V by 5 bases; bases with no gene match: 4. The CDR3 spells CASSADRKNTEAFF. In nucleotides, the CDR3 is TGTGCCAGCTCAGCGGACAGGAAGAACACTGAAGCTTTCTTT.

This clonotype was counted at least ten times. For the CDR3, the DNA is TGTGCCAGCAGTAAGGGGGGACCTGGGACCTACGAGCAGTACTTC. Residues: CASSKGGPGTYEQYF. This rearrangement joins TRBV6-1 to TRBJ2-7; D tentatively reads TRBD1 or TRBD2 (6 bases each). The V end was cut by 5 bases, the J end by 2 bases, with 16 bases between. This CDR3 region has 15 residues. Germline V gene sequence: CDR1 MNHNS, CDR2 SASEGT.

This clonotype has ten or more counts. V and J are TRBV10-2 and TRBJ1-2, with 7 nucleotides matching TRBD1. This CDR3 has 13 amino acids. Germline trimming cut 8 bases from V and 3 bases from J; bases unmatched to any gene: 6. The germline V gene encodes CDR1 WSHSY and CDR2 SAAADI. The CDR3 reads CASGPGTDYGYTF. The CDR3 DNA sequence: TGCGCCAGCGGGCCGGGGACAGACTATGGCTACACCTTC.

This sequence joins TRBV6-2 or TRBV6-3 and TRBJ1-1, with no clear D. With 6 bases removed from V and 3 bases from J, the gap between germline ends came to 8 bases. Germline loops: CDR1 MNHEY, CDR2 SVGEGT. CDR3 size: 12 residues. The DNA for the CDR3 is TGTGCCAGCAGCGACGGGTACACTGAAGCTTTCTTT. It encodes CASSDGYTEAFF.

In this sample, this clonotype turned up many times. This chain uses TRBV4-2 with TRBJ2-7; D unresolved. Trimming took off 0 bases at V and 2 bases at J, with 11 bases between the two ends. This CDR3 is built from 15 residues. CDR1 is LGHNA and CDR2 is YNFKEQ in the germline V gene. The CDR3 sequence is CASSQEGSPTYEQYF. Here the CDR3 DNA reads TGTGCCAGCAGCCAAGAGGGTAGCCCAACCTACGAGCAGTACTTC.

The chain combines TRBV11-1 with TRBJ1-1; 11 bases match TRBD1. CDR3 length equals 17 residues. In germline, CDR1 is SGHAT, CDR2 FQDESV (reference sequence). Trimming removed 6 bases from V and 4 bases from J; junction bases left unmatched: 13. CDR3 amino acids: CASRRTGGLKIITEAFF. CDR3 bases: TGTGCCAGCAGACGGACAGGGGGCCTCAAGATTATCACTGAAGCTTTCTTT.

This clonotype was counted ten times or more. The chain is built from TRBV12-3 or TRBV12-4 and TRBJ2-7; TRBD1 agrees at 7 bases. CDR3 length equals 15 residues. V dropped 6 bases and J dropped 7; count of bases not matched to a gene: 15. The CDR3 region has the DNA TGTGCCAGCAGACCTCAAACAGGGGAGACGAGGGAGCAGTACTTC. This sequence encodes CASRPQTGETREQYF.

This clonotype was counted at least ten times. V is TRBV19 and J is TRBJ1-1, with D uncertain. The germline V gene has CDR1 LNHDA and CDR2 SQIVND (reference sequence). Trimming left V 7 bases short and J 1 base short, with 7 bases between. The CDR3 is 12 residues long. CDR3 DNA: TGTGCCAGTACTTGGGGGAACACTGAAGCTTTCTTT. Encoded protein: CASTWGNTEAFF.

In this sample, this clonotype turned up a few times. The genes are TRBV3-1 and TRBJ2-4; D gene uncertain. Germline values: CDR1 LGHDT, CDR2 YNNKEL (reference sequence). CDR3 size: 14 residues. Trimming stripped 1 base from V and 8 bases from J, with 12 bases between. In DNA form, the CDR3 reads TGTGCCAGCAGCCAAGGTCCTAGGTGGGACATTCAGTACTTC. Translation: CASSQGPRWDIQYF.

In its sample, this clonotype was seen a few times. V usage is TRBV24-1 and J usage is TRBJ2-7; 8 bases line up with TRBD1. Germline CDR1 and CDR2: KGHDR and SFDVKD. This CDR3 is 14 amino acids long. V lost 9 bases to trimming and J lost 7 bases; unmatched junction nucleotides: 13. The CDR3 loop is CATGPGRGPGEQYF. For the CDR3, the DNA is TGTGCCACCGGACCGGGCAGGGGGCCTGGGGAGCAGTACTTC.

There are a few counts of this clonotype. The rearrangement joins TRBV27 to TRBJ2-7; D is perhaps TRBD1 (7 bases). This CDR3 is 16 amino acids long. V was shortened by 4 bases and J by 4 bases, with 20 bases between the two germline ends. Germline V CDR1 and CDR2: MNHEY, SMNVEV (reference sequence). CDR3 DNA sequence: TGTGCCAGCAGTTCCCGACAGGGAGGAAGGCAGTACGAGCAGTACTTC. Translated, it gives CASSSRQGGRQYEQYF.

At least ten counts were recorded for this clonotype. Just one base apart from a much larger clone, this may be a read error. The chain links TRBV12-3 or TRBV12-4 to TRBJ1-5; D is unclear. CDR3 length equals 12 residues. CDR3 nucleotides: TGTGCCAGCAGTAAGGTCAATCAGCCCCGGCATTTT. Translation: CASSKVNQPRHF.

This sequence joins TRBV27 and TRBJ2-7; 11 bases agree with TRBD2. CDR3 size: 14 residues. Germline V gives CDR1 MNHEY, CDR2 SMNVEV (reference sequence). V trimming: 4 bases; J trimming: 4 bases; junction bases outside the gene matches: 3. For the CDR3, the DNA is TGTGCCAGCAGTTACCGACTAGCGGGATACGAGCAGTACTTC. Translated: CASSYRLAGYEQYF.

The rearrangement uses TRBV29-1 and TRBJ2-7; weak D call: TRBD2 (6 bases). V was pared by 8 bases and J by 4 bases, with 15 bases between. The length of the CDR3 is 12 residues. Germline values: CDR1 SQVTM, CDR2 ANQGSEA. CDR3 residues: CSFRLDRYEQYF. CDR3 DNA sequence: TGCAGCTTTCGACTAGATCGGTACGAGCAGTACTTC.

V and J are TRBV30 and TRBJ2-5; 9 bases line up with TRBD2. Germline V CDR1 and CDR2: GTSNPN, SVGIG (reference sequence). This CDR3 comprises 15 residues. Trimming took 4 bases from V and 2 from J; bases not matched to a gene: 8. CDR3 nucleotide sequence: TGTGCCTGGACGACCGGGACTAGCAGGCAAGAGACCCAGTACTTC. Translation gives CAWTTGTSRQETQYF.

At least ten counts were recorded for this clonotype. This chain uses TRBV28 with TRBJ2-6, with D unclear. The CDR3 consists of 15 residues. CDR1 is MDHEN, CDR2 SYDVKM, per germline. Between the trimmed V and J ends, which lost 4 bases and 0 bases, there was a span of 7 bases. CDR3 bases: TGTGCCAGCAGTTGGAGCCGCTCTGGGGCCAACGTCCTGACTTTC. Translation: CASSWSRSGANVLTF.

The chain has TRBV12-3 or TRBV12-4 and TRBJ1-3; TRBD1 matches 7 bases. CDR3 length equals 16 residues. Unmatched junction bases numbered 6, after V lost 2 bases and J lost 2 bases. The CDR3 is CASSLRATGAGNTIYF. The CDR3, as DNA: TGTGCCAGCAGTTTAAGGGCTACAGGGGCTGGAAACACCATATATTTT.

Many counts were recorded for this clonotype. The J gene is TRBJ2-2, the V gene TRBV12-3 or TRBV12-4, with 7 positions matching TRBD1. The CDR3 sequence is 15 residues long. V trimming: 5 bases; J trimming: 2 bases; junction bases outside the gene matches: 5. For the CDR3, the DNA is TGTGCCAGCAGTCACCGGGACAGAAACACCGGGGAGCTGTTTTTT. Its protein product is CASSHRDRNTGELFF.

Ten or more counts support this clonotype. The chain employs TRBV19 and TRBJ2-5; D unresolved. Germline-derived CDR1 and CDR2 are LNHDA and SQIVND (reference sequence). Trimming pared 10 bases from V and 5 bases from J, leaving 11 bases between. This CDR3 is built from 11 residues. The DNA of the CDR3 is TGTGCCACCCGGAGCGCGGAGACCCAGTACTTC. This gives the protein CATRSAETQYF.

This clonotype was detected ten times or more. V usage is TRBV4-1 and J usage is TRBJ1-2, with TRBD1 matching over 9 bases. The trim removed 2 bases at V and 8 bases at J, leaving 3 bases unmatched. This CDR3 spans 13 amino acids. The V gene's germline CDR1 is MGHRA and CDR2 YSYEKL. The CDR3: CASSQTGGSGYTF. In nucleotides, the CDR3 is TGCGCCAGCAGCCAAACAGGGGGCAGCGGCTACACCTTC.

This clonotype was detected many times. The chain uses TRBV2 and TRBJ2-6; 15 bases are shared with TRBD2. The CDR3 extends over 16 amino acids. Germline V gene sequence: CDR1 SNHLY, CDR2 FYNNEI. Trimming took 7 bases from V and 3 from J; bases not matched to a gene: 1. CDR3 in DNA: TGTGCCAGCATGGGACTAGCGGGAGGTGGGGCCAACGTCCTGACTTTC. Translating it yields CASMGLAGGGANVLTF.

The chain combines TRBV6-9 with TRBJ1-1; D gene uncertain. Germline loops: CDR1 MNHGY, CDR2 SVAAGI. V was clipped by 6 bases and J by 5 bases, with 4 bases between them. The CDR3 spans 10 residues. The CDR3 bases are TGTGCCAGCAGATGGACTGAAGCTTTCTTT. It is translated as CASRWTEAFF.